The rows below give T cell receptor beta chains drawn from one sample of a study of regulatory T cells in long-lasting Graves disease. MiXCR, applied by TCRdb to the multiplex PCR reads, yields one record per CDR3 protein. The data show 530,000 or so distinct CDR3 sequences, 15% to 20% seen once. These records were also assigned to another study, of T cells in Graves' hyperthyroidism and ophthalmopathy.

The material was peripheral blood mononuclear cells (PBMCs), obtained at new diagnosis, from a patient treated with antithyroid drugs. The receptors derive from a young man with Graves disease. CDR3s include the opening cysteine and the closing phenylalanine or tryptophan. The D gene is left open where the match is weak. Clone size is stated in some rows and not others, as once, few, many or a class when expanded.

size	V	J	D	DNA	CDR3
-	TRBV6-2/TRBV6-3	TRBJ2-1	-	TGTGCCAGCAGTCCCCGGACAACCCCCTACAATGAGCAGTTCTTC	CASSPRTTPYNEQFF
-	TRBV20-1	TRBJ2-7	TRBD2	TGCAGTGCCCAGCAGGCATCAGCGGGAGTTCCTTTATCCTACGAGCAGTACTTC	CSAQQASAGVPLSYEQYF
many	TRBV20-1	TRBJ2-7	TRBD2	TGCAGTGCCCCTCTCCGGCTAGCGGGAGCAAACGAGCAGTACTTC	CSAPLRLAGANEQYF
-	TRBV25-1	TRBJ2-1	-	TGTGCCAGCAGGGGGGGTGATTTGAATGAGCAGTTCTTC	CASRGGDLNEQFF
many	TRBV11-2	TRBJ2-7	-	TGTGCCAGCAGCTCAACTCAGGGGGGGCCCCTATCCTACGAGCAGTACTTC	CASSSTQGGPLSYEQYF
-	TRBV19	TRBJ1-1	-	TGTGCCAGTAGTCCCTCAGGCTCCGGGGACACTGAAGCTTTCTTT	CASSPSGSGDTEAFF
-	TRBV20-1	TRBJ1-3	-	TGCAGTGCTAGTTCCGGGACAAGCTCTGGAAACACCATATATTTT	CSASSGTSSGNTIYF
once	TRBV24-1	TRBJ1-5	-	TGTGCCACCAGTGAACTCAGGGCAAGGGGCCAGCCCCAGCATTTT	CATSELRARGQPQHF
few	TRBV19	TRBJ1-4	TRBD1	TGTGCCAGTAGTTTGGACAGGGGATATGAAAAACTGTTTTTT	CASSLDRGYEKLFF
-	TRBV6-5	TRBJ1-1	-	TGTGCCAGCAGTTATCAGGGGCCCCAAGCTTTCTTT	CASSYQGPQAFF
few	TRBV4-2	TRBJ2-2	-	TGTGCCAGCAGCCAAGCCCCGGCAGGGAACACCGGGGAGCTGTTTTTT	CASSQAPAGNTGELFF
many	TRBV7-3	TRBJ2-5	TRBD2	TGTGCCAGCAGCTTAACGCCGCTAGCGGGAGACGGGACCCAGTACTTC	CASSLTPLAGDGTQYF
many	TRBV3-1	TRBJ1-2	TRBD1	TGTGCCAGCTCACAGGGGGAGTATGGCTACACCTTC	CASSQGEYGYTF
-	TRBV20-1	TRBJ1-4	-	TGCAGTGCGAACGAAGGGGCGCGGGAAAAACTGTTTTTT	CSANEGAREKLFF
few	TRBV9	TRBJ1-2	-	TGTGCCAGCAGCGTAGCTAGCAGGGAAGTCGGTGGCTACACCTTC	CASSVASREVGGYTF
many	TRBV20-1	TRBJ1-1	-	TGCAGTGCTAGAGACAGGGGAGGAGGGAACACTGAAGCTTTCTTT	CSARDRGGGNTEAFF
many	TRBV20-1	TRBJ2-7	TRBD2	TGCAGTGCCAGGACTAGCGAATCCTACGAGCAGTACTTC	CSARTSESYEQYF
many	TRBV11-1	TRBJ1-1	-	TGTGCCAGCAGCTCGGGCCTCATGAACACTGAAGCTTTCTTT	CASSSGLMNTEAFF
many	TRBV7-2	TRBJ2-1	-	TGTGCCAGCAGCTACGGACAGAGGGCCTACAATGAGCAGTTCTTC	CASSYGQRAYNEQFF